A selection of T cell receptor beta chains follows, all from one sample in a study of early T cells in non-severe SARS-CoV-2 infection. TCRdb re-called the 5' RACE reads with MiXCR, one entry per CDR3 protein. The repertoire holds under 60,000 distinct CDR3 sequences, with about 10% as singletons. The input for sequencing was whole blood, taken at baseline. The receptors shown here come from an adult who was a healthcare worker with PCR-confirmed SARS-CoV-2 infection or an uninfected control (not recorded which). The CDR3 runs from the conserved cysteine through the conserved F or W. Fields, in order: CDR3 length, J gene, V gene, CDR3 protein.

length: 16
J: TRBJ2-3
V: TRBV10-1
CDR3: CASSTGTSGSTDTQYF

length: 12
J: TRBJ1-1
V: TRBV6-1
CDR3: CASRDRYTEAFF

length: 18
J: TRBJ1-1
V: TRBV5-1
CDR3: CASSFSRDRNRRNTEAFF

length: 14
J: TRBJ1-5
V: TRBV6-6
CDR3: CASIRGRSNQPQHF

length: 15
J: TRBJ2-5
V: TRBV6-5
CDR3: CASSYGGASTETQYF

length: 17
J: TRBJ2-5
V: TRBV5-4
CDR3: CASSWTAGTGGRETQYF

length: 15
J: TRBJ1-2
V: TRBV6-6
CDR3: CASSHGPFDGTDYTF

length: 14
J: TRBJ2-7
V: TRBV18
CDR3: CASSPKREWFEQYF

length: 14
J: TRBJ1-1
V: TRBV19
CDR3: CASTPGRLNTEAFF

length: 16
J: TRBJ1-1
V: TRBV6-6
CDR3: CASSSPGTATNTEAFF

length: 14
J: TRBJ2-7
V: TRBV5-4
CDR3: CASSLTGGGYEQYF

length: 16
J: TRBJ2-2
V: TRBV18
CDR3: CASSPRGGSITGELFF

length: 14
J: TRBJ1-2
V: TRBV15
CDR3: CATSRDRGPDGYTF

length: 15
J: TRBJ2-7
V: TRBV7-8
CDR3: CASSSWDRSSYEQYF

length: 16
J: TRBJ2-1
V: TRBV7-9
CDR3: CASSLAPGLATNEQFF

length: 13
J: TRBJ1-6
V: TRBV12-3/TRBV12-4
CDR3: CASSLSWRGPLHF

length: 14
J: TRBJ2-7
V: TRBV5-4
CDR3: CASSLRDSSYEQYF